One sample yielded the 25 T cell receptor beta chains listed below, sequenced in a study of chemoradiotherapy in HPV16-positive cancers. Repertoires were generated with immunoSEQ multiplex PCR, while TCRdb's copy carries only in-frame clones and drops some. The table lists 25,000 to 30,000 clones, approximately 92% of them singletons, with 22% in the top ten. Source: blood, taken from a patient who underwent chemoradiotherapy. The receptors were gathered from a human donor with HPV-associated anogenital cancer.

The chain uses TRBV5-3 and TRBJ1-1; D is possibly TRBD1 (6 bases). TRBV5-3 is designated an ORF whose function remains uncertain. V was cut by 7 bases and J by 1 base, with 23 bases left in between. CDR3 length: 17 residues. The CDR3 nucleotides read TGTGCCAGAGGCCCTATATTAGGGGGGGAAAAGAACACTGAAGCTTTCTTT. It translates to CARGPILGGEKNTEAFF.

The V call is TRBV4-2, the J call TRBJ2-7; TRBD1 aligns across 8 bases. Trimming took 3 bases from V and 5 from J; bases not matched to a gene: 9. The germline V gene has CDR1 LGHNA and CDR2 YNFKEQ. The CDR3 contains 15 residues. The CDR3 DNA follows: TGTGCCAGCAGCCACCGAGGACAGGGAGGTAACGAGCAGTACTTC. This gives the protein CASSHRGQGGNEQYF.

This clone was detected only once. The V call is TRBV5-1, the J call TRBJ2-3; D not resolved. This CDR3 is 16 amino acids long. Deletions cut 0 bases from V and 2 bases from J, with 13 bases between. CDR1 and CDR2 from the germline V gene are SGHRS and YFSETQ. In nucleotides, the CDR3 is TGCGCCAGCAGCTTGGCCCTACGGACGGCCACAGATACGCAGTATTTT. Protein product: CASSLALRTATDTQYF.

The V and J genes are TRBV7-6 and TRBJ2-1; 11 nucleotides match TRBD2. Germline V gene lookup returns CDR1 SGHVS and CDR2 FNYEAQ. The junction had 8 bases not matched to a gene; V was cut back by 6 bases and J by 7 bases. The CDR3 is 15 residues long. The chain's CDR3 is CASRPVAGGRNEQFF. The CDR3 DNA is TGTGCCAGCAGGCCAGTAGCGGGAGGGCGGAATGAGCAGTTCTTC.

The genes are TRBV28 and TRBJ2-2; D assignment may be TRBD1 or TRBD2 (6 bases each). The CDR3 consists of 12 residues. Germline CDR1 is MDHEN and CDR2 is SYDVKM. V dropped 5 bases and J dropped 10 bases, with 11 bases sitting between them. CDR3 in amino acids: CASSRGQVELFF. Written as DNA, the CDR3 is TGTGCCAGCAGTCGGGGGCAAGTGGAGCTGTTTTTT. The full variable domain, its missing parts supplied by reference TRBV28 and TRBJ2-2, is DVKVTQSSRYLVKRTGEKVFLECVQDMDHENMFWYRQDPGLGLRLIYFSYDVKMKEKGDIPEGYSVSREKKERFSLILESASTNQTSMYLCASSRGQVELFFGEGSRLTVL.

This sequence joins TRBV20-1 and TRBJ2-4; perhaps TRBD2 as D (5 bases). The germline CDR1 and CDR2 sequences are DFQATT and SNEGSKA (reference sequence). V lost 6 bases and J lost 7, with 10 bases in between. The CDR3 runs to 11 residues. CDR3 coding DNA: TGCAGTGCGACTACTGAGAACATTCAGTACTTC. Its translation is CSATTENIQYF.

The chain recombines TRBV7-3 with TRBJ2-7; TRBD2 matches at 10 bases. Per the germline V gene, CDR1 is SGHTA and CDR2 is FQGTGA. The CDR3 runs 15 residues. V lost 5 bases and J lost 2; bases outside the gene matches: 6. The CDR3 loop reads CASSPGSGGAYEQYF. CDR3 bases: TGTGCCAGCAGCCCAGGAAGCGGGGGGGCCTACGAGCAGTACTTC.

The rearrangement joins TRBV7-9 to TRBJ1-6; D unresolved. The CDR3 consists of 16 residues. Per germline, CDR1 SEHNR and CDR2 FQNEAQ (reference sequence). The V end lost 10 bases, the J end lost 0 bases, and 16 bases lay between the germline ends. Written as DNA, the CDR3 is TGTGCCACCGACCACGGGGAGGGCTCCTATAATTCACCCCTCCACTTT. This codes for CATDHGEGSYNSPLHF.

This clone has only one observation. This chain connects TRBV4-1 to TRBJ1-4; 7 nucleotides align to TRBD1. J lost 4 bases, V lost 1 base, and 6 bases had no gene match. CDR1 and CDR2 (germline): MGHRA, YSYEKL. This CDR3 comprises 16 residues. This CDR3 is CASSQGAGTVNEKLFF. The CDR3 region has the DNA TGCGCCAGCAGCCAAGGAGCCGGGACAGTTAATGAAAAACTGTTTTTT.

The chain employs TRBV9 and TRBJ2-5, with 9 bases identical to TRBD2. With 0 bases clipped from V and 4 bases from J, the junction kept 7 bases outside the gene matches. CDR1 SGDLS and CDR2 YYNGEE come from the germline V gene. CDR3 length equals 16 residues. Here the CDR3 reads CASSVAGGGGGETQYF. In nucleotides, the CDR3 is TGTGCCAGCAGCGTAGCTGGGGGCGGGGGGGGAGAGACCCAGTACTTC.

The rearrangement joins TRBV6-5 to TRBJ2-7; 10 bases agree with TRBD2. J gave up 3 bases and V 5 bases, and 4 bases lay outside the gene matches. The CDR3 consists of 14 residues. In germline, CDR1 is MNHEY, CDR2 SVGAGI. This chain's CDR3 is CASSRGLASYEQYF. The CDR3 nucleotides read TGTGCCAGCAGTAGGGGACTAGCGAGCTACGAGCAGTACTTC.

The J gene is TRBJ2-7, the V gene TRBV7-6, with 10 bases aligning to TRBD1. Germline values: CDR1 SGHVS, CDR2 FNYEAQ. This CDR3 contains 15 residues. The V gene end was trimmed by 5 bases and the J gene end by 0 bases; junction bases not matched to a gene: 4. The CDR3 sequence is CASSPRTGGSYEQYF. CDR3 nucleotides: TGTGCCAGCAGCCCGAGGACAGGGGGCTCCTACGAGCAGTACTTC.

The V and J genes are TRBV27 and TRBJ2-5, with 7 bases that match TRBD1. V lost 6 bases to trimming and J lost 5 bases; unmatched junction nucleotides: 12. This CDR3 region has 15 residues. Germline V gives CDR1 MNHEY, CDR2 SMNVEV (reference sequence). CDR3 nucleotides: TGTGCCAGCAGATCGACAGGGCTTTATGAGGAGACCCAGTACTTC. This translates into CASRSTGLYEETQYF.

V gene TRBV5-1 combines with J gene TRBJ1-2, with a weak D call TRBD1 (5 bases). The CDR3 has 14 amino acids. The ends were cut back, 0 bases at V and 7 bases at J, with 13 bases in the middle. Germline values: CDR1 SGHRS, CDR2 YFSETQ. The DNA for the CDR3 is TGCGCCAGCAGCTTGGATACGCAGGGCTTTGGCTACACCTTC. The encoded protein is CASSLDTQGFGYTF.

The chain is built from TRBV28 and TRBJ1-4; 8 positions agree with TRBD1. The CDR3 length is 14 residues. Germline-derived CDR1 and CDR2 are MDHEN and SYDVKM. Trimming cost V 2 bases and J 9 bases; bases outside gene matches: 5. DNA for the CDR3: TGTGCCAGCAGTTTAAGACAGGGGTGGCAAAAACTGTTTTTT. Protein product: CASSLRQGWQKLFF.

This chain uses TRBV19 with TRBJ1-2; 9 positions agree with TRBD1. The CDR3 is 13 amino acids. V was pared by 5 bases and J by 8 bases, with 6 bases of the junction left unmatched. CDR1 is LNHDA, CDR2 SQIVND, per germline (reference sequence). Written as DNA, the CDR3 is TGTGCCAGTAGTCGGGACAGGGCTTACGGCTACACCTTC. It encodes CASSRDRAYGYTF.

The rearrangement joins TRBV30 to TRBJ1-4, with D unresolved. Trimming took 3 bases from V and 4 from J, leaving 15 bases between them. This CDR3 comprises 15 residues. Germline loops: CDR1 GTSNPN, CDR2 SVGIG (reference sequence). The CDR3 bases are TGTGCCTGGAGCTTGGGTTTAGGTGTTAATGAAAAACTGTTTTTT. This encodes CAWSLGLGVNEKLFF.

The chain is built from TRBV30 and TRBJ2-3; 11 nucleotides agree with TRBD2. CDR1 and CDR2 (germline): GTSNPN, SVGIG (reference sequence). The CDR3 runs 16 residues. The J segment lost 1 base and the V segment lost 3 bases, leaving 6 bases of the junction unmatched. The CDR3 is CAWSASGGLGTDTQYF. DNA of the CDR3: TGTGCCTGGAGCGCTAGCGGGGGGCTCGGCACAGATACGCAGTATTTT.

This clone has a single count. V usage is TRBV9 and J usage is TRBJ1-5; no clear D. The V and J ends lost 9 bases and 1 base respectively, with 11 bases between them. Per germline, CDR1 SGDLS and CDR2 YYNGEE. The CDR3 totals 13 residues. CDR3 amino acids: CATQGRSNQPQHF. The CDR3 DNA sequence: TGTGCCACCCAAGGAAGAAGCAATCAGCCCCAGCATTTT. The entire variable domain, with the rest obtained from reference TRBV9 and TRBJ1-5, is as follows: DSGVTQTPKHLITATGQRVTLRCSPRSGDLSVYWYQQSLDQGLQFLIQYYNGEERAKGNILERFSAQQFPDLHSELNLSSLELGDSALYFCATQGRSNQPQHFGDGTRLSIL.

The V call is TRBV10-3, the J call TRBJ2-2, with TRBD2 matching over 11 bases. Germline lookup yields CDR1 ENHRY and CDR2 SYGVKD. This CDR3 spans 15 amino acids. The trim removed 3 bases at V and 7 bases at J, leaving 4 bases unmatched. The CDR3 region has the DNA TGTGCCATCAGTGAAGCTAGCGGGGGGCACGGGGAGCTGTTTTTT. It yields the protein CAISEASGGHGELFF.

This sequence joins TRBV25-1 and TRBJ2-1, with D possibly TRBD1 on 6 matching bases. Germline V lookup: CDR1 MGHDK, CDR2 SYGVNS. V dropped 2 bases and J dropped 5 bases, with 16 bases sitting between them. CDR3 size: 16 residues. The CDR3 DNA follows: TGTGCCAGCAGTGAACCAACAGGGATGTTGGACAATGAGCAGTTCTTC. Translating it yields CASSEPTGMLDNEQFF.

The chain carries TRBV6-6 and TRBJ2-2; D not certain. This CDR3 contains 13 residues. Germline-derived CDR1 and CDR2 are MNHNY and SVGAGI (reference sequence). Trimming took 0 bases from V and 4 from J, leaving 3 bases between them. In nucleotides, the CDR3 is TGTGCCAGCAGTTACTCGGCCACCGGGGAGCTGTTTTTT. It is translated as CASSYSATGELFF.

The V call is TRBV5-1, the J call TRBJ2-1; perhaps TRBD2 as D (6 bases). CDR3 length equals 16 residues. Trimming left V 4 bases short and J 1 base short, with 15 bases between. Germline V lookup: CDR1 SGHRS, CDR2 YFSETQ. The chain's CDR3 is CASSNHGGISYNEQFF. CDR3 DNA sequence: TGCGCCAGCAGCAACCATGGGGGGATATCCTACAATGAGCAGTTCTTC.

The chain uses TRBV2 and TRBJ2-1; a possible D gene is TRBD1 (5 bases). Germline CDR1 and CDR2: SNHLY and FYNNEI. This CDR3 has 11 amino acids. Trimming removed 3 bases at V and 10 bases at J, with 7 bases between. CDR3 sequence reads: CASSEGPEQFF. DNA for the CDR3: TGTGCCAGCAGTGAGGGGCCGGAGCAGTTCTTC.

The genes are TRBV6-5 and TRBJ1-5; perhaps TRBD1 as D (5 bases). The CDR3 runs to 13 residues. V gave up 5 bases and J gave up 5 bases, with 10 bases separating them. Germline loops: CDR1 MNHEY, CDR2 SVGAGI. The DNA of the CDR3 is TGTGCCAGCAGTGAGGGGCCGTATCAGCCCCAGCATTTT. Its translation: CASSEGPYQPQHF.